These T cell receptor beta chains were read from a single sample in a study of OX40 agonist ivuxolimab in advanced cancers. TCRdb keeps only in-frame clones here, not all; method: immunoSEQ multiplex PCR. In the table there are under 25,000 clones, about 80% of which are singletons. The starting material was CD4+ or CD8+ T cells sorted from blood, obtained in a trial of the OX40 agonist ivuxolimab. The receptors derive from an adult with an advanced solid tumor such as melanoma, head and neck, liver or kidney cancer. Each CDR3 is given with its conserved first and last residue. The D gene is left open where the match is weak. Clone size, where shown, is once, few, many, or a class for clones that have expanded.

D | J | V | size | CDR3 | DNA
TRBD1 | TRBJ1-6 | TRBV7-6 | few | CASSLDTGASPLHF | TGTGCCAGCAGCTTAGATACAGGGGCTTCACCCCTCCACTTT
- | TRBJ2-6 | TRBV6-4 | few | CASRTNSGANVLTF | TGTGCCAGCAGAACTAACTCTGGGGCCAACGTCCTGACTTTC
- | TRBJ2-5 | TRBV5-1 | - | CASSFGGHLETQYF | TGCGCCAGCAGCTTTGGTGGCCACCTAGAGACCCAGTACTTC
TRBD2 | TRBJ2-1 | TRBV30 | - | CAHEGAGAYNEQFF | TGTGCTCACGAGGGAGCGGGAGCCTACAATGAGCAGTTCTTC
TRBD2 | TRBJ2-2 | TRBV5-6 | - | CASGTLAGVRNTGELFF | TGTGCCAGCGGCACGCTAGCGGGAGTCCGGAACACCGGGGAGCTGTTTTTT
- | TRBJ2-3 | TRBV9 | - | CASSVEGYYTDTQYF | TGTGCCAGCAGCGTAGAGGGTTATTACACAGATACGCAGTATTTT
- | TRBJ2-5 | TRBV6-6 | - | CASSYLETQYF | TGTGCCAGCAGTTACTTGGAGACCCAGTACTTC
- | TRBJ1-1 | TRBV6-5 | - | CASGSTVNTEAFF | TGTGCCAGCGGGTCGACGGTGAACACTGAAGCTTTCTTT
- | TRBJ1-2 | TRBV4-1 | - | CASSQAYGTQGNYGYTF | TGCGCCAGCAGCCAAGCTTATGGGACTCAGGGTAACTATGGCTACACCTTC
- | TRBJ2-6 | TRBV28 | - | CASSRLTQSRANVLTF | TGTGCCAGCAGTAGGCTCACACAAAGTCGGGCCAACGTCCTGACTTTC
- | TRBJ2-1 | TRBV7-3 | - | CASSPQGAGNNEQFF | TGTGCCAGCAGCCCACAGGGTGCGGGTAACAATGAGCAGTTCTTC
- | TRBJ1-1 | TRBV19 | - | CASSMRGVNTEAFF | TGTGCCAGTAGTATGCGGGGCGTGAACACTGAAGCTTTCTTT
- | TRBJ2-1 | TRBV5-5 | - | CASSLQFSYNEQFF | TGTGCCAGCAGCCTACAGTTCTCCTACAATGAGCAGTTCTTC
TRBD1 | TRBJ1-2 | TRBV10-2 | - | CASSPRTGNRIDYGYTF | TGCGCCAGCAGCCCCAGGACAGGGAACAGGATCGACTATGGCTACACCTTC
- | TRBJ2-1 | TRBV2 | - | CASTNPELAIDEQFF | TGTGCCAGCACGAACCCGGAACTAGCAATCGATGAGCAGTTCTTC
TRBD2 | TRBJ2-1 | TRBV5-1 | - | CASSLEAIGRALHEQFF | TGCGCCAGCAGCTTGGAGGCCATCGGGAGGGCTCTCCATGAGCAGTTCTTC
- | TRBJ2-6 | TRBV6-5 | once | CASNYSGRSGANVLTF | TGTGCCAGCAACTACTCGGGGCGCTCTGGGGCCAACGTCCTGACTTTC
TRBD2 | TRBJ2-3 | TRBV5-1 | once | CASSLGKIAGVTDTQYF | TGCGCCAGCAGCTTGGGGAAAATAGCGGGGGTCACAGATACGCAGTATTTT
- | TRBJ1-2 | TRBV5-1 | once | CASSWNPGQRDNYGYTF | TGCGCCAGCAGCTGGAACCCAGGACAGCGTGATAACTATGGCTACACCTTC
- | TRBJ2-1 | TRBV30 | - | CAWSSGGNEQFF | TGTGCCTGGAGTTCTGGGGGAAATGAGCAGTTCTTC
TRBD2 | TRBJ2-7 | TRBV6-6 | - | CASSSGGPYEQYF | TGTGCCAGCAGTTCGGGGGGGCCCTACGAGCAGTACTTC
TRBD2 | TRBJ2-3 | TRBV19 | - | CASSNLREIAGPTDTQYF | TGTGCCAGTAGTAACCTAAGGGAGATAGCGGGACCCACAGATACGCAGTATTTT
- | TRBJ2-7 | TRBV18 | - | CASSPPGTGRTYEQYF | TGTGCCAGCTCACCACCCGGGACGGGGAGAACCTACGAGCAGTACTTC
- | TRBJ1-1 | TRBV30 | - | CAWSDRLNTEAFF | TGTGCCTGGAGTGACAGGTTGAACACTGAAGCTTTCTTT
TRBD1 | TRBJ2-1 | TRBV7-8 | - | CASSFDRDNEQFF | TGTGCCAGCAGCTTCGACAGGGACAATGAGCAGTTCTTC
TRBD2 | TRBJ2-1 | TRBV28 | - | CASSFLLAGGDNEQFF | TGTGCCAGCAGTTTTCTACTAGCGGGAGGGGACAATGAGCAGTTCTTC
- | TRBJ2-1 | TRBV5-1 | once | CASSPSLALANEQFF | TGCGCCAGCAGCCCGTCCCTGGCCTTGGCCAATGAGCAGTTCTTC
- | TRBJ1-1 | TRBV28 | - | CASSPTTDTEAFF | TGTGCCAGCAGCCCTACAACTGACACTGAAGCTTTCTTT
- | TRBJ1-1 | TRBV6-1 | once | CASSIDIFTEAFF | TGTGCCAGCTCCATAGACATCTTCACTGAAGCTTTCTTT
- | TRBJ2-7 | TRBV4-1 | - | CASSQEGREGARYEQYF | TGCGCCAGCAGCCAAGAGGGACGGGAGGGGGCGCGGTACGAGCAGTACTTC
TRBD1 | TRBJ2-2 | TRBV28 | - | CASSLVGQATGELFF | TGTGCCAGCAGTTTAGTGGGACAGGCCACCGGGGAGCTGTTTTTT
TRBD2 | TRBJ2-7 | TRBV19 | - | CASASGSYEQYF | TGTGCCAGTGCAAGCGGGAGCTACGAGCAGTACTTC
- | TRBJ1-1 | TRBV6-1 | - | CASSEGSGTEAFF | TGTGCCAGCAGTGAGGGTTCCGGCACTGAAGCTTTCTTT